This T cell receptor beta chain emerged from a study of CD8+ T cells in alopecia areata. TCR sequencing used cDNA made by reverse transcription of extracted RNA. Clones were read by immunoSEQ multiplex PCR, and TCRdb kept only the in-frame ones, dropping some. The sample lists more than 90,000 clones; under 40% were seen once. Germline values: CDR1 GTSNPN, CDR2 SVGIG (reference sequence). The CDR3 is made up of 12 amino acids. V lost 0 bases and J 6 bases, leaving 9 bases between the germline ends. This rearrangement joins TRBV30 to TRBJ2-7; no clear D gene. The sample was CD4+ T cells sorted from blood. The source of this sequence is a human donor with alopecia areata. The CDR3 nucleotides are TGTGCCTGGAGTGTACAAGGTGGCGAGCAGTACTTC. The encoded protein is CAWSVQGGEQYF.